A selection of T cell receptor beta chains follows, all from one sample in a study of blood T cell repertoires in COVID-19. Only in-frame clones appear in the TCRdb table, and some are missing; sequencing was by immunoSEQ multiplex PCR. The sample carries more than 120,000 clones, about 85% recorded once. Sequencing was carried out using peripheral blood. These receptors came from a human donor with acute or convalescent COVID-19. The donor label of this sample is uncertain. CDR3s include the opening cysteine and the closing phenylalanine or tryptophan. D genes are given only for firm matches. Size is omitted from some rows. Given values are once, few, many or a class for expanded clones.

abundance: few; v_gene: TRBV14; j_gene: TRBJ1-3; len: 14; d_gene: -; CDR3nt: TGTGCCAGCAGCTACAGGATCTCTGGAAACACCATATATTTT; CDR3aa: CASSYRISGNTIYF
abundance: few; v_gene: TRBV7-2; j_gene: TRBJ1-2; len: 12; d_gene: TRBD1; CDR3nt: TGTGCCAGCAGCTTAGGACGGACAGGGGGCCTCTTC; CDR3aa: CASSLGRTGGLF
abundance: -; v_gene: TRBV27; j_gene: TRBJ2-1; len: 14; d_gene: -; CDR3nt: TGTGCCAGCAGTTTCCACGGGGATTACAATGAGCAGTTCTTC; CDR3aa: CASSFHGDYNEQFF
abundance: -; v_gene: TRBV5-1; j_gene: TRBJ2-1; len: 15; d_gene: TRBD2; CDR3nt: TGCGCCAGCAGCTTGTTAGCGGGAGGGGACAATGAGCAGTTCTTC; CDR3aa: CASSLLAGGDNEQFF
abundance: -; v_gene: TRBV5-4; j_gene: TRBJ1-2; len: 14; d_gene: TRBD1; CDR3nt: TGTGCCAGCACCGCAACAGGGGGTAGCTATGGCTACACCTTC; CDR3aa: CASTATGGSYGYTF
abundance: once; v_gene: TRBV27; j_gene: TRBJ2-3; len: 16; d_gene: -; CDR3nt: TGTGCCAGCAGTTTTGTTGAGGTCCGAAGCACAGATACGCAGTATTTT; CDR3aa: CASSFVEVRSTDTQYF
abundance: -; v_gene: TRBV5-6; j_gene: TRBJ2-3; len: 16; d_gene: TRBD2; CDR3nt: TGTGCCAGCAGCTCCTACCTTAGCGGGGTCGGAGATACGCAGTATTTT; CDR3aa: CASSSYLSGVGDTQYF
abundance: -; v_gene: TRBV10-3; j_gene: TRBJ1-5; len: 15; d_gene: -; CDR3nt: TGTGCCATCAATAGCGGGCAGGGCTTTGGTCAGCCCCAGCATTTT; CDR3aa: CAINSGQGFGQPQHF
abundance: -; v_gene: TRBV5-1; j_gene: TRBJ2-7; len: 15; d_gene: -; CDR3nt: TGCGCCAGCAGCTCTTCAGGGGCCCTATCCTACGAGCAGTACTTC; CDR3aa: CASSSSGALSYEQYF
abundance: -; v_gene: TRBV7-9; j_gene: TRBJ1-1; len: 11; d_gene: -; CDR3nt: TGTGCCAGCAGCTCGGGTACTGAAGCTTTCTTT; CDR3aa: CASSSGTEAFF
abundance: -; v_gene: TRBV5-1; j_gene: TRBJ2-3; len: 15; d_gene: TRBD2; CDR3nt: TGCGCCAGCAGCTTGGAGGGACTACCCACAGATACGCAGTATTTT; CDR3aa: CASSLEGLPTDTQYF
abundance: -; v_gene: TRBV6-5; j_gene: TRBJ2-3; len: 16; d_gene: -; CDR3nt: TGTGCCAGCAGTTACAGGGGGGGGGCCAGCACAGATACGCAGTATTTT; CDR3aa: CASSYRGGASTDTQYF
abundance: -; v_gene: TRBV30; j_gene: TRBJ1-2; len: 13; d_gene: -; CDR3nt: TGTGCCTGCCCCCCCGGGGCTAACTATGGCTACACCTTC; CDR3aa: CACPPGANYGYTF
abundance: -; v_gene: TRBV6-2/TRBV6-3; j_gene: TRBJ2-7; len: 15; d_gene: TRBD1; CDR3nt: TGTGCCAGCAGTTACGGGCAGGGGGTCACCTACGAGCAGTACTTC; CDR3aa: CASSYGQGVTYEQYF
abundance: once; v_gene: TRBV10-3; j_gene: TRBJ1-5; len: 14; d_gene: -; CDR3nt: TGTGCCATCAGTGGCGAACAGGGAATTCAGCCCCAGCATTTT; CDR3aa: CAISGEQGIQPQHF
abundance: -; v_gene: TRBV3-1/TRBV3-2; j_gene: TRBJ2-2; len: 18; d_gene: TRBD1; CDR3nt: TGTGCCAGCAGCCCGGAGAACTTCCGACAGGGGTACACCGGGGAGCTGTTTTTT; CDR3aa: CASSPENFRQGYTGELFF
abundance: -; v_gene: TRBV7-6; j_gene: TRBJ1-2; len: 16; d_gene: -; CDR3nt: TGTGCCAGCAGCTCTTACGTGGGGCAAAGAGCATATGGCTACACCTTC; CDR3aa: CASSSYVGQRAYGYTF
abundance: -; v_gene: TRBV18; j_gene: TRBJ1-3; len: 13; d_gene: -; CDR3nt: TGTGCCAGCTCACCACTCCAGGGAAACACCATATATTTT; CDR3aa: CASSPLQGNTIYF